The TCR beta chain under discussion was sequenced for a study of blood T cells in healthy people across ages. PCR was performed a second time for roughly 7 to 11 cycles using a sample-barcoded 5' primer and a J-beta primer mix. TCRdb reprocessed the 5' RACE reads via MiXCR and lists one record per CDR3 protein. The sample contains roughly 2 million distinct CDR3 sequences, around 50% of which appear only once. The V and J ends lost 3 bases and 2 bases respectively, with 14 bases between them. The CDR3 is 14 residues long. In germline, CDR1 is SQVTM, CDR2 ANQGSEA. The sequence was obtained from a woman aged 40 to 49 in good health. The chain couples TRBV29-1 to TRBJ2-7, with D unresolved. Sequencing was performed on blood. This CDR3 reads CSVEVRQPAYEQYF. The CDR3 region has the DNA TGCAGCGTTGAGGTCCGGCAGCCAGCCTACGAGCAGTACTTC.